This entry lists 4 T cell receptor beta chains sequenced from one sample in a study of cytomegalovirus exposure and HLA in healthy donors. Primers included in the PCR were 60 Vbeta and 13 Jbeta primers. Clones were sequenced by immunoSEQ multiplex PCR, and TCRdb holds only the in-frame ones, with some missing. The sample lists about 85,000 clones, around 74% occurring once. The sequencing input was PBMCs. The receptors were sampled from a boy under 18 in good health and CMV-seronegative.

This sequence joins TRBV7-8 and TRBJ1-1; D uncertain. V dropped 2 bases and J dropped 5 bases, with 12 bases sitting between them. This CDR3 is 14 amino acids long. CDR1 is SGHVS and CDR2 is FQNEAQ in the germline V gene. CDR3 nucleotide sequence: TGTGCCAGCAGCTTATTGAAAAAAGAGACTGAAGCTTTCTTT. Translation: CASSLLKKETEAFF.

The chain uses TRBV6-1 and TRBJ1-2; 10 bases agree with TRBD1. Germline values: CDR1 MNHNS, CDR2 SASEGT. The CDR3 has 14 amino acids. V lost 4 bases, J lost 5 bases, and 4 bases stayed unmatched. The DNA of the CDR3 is TGTGCCAGCAGTGCCTCGGGACAGGGGTATGGCTACACCTTC. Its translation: CASSASGQGYGYTF.

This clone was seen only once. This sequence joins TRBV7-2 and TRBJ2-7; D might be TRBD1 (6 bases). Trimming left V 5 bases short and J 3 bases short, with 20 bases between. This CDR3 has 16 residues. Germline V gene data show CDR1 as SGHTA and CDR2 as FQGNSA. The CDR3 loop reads CASSGRAGVGVYEQYF. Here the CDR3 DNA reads TGTGCCAGCAGCGGCCGGGCAGGGGTGGGGGTCTACGAGCAGTACTTC.

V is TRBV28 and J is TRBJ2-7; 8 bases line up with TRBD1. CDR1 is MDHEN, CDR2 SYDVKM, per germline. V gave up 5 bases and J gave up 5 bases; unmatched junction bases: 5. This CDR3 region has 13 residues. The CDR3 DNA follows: TGTGCCAGCAGTGGGGACAGGACCAACGAGCAGTACTTC. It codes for CASSGDRTNEQYF. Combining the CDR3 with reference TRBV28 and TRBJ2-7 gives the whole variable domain DVKVTQSSRYLVKRTGEKVFLECVQDMDHENMFWYRQDPGLGLRLIYFSYDVKMKEKGDIPEGYSVSREKKERFSLILESASTNQTSMYLCASSGDRTNEQYFGPGTRLTVT.